This TCR beta chain originates from a study of T cell repertoires in cytomegalovirus infection. This CDR3 spans 16 amino acids. Trimming removed 1 base from V and 4 bases from J, with 16 bases in between. Germline V gene data show CDR1 as SEHNR and CDR2 as FQNEAQ (reference sequence). TCRdb reprocessed the reads with MiXCR, giving one entry per CDR3 protein. Of around 430,000 distinct CDR3 sequences listed, under 45% are singletons. For this clonotype: The antigen remains unidentified.

The sequence came from a human donor in good health (CMV status not recorded). Some clones in this sample may be carry-over from other donors' samples. The J gene is TRBJ1-2, the V gene TRBV7-9; a weak D match, TRBD1 (5 bases). Sample: cultured PBMCs, taken from culture after CMV antigen stimulation. CDR3 in amino acids: CASSLGGSQGLYGYTF. CDR3 in DNA: TGTGCCAGCAGCTTAGGAGGGTCGCAGGGCCTCTATGGCTACACCTTC.